The table lists the clone carrying this T cell receptor beta chain with a count of one. The antigen remains undetermined. In germline, CDR1 is LNHDA, CDR2 SQIVND (reference sequence). V was shortened by 4 bases and J by 0 bases, with 19 bases between the two germline ends. The CDR3 is made up of 18 amino acids. The data were obtained in a study of shared clonotypes between healthy human individuals. Study-wide results and limits: Only blood was sampled; tissue repertoires likely differ. Naive subsets generally exceeded memory subsets in estimated richness. Deeper or shallower sequencing was expected to change how clonotypes are shared among donors.

Libraries were prepared by immunoSEQ multiplex PCR; TCRdb keeps only in-frame clonotypes and omits some of them. The top ten clones hold approximately 0.35% of a sample with about 2.4 million clones, approximately 94% of them seen once. The chain joins TRBV19 to TRBJ2-1; D may be TRBD1 or TRBD2 (6 bases each). The clonotype originates from a young man in good health. Some clones in this sample may be carry-over from other donors' samples. What was sequenced was naive CD4+ T cells from PBMCs. Documented subset: CD45RA+ positively selected. CDR3 coding DNA: TGTGCCAGTAGTAAACAGGGTATGGGACTTCTCTCCTACAATGAGCAGTTCTTC. This gives the protein CASSKQGMGLLSYNEQFF. The full variable domain, its missing parts supplied by reference TRBV19 and TRBJ2-1, is DGGITQSPKYLFRKEGQNVTLSCEQNLNHDAMYWYRQDPGQGLRLIYYSQIVNDFQKGDIAEGYSVSREKKESFPLTVTSAQKNPTAFYLCASSKQGMGLLSYNEQFFGPGTRLTVL.